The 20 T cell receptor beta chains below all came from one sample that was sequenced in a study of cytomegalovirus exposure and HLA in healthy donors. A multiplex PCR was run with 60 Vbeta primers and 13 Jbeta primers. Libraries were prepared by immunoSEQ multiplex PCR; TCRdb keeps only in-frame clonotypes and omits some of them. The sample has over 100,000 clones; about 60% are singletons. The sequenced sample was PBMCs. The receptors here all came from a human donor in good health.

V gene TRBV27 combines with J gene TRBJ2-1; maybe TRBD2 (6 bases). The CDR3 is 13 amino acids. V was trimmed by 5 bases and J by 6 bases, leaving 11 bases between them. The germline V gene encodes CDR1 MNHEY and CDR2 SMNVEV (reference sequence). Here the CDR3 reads CASSLTRANEQFF. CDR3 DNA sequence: TGTGCCAGCAGTCTGACTAGAGCCAATGAGCAGTTCTTC.

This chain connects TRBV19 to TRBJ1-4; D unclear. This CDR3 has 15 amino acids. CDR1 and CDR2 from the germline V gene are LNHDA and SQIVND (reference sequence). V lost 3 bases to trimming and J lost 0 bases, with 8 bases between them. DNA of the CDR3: TGTGCCAGTAGTATTTCCAGCGCAACTAATGAAAAACTGTTTTTT. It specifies CASSISSATNEKLFF.

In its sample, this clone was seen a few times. The CDR3, as DNA: TGTGCCAGCAGTACAATTGAGGATGCGGCGGATTCCTACAATGAGCAGTTCTTC. Protein: CASSTIEDAADSYNEQFF. The rearrangement uses TRBV2 and TRBJ2-1; no clear D. Trimming cost V 5 bases and J 1 base, with 21 bases left between them. Germline V gene data show CDR1 as SNHLY and CDR2 as FYNNEI. The CDR3 extends over 18 amino acids.

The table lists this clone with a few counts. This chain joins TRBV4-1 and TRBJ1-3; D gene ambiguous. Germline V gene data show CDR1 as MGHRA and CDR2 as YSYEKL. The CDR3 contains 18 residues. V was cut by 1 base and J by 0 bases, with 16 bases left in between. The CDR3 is CASSQVLRGESSGNTIYF. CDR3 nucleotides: TGCGCCAGCAGCCAAGTACTCCGAGGAGAGAGCTCTGGAAACACCATATATTTT.

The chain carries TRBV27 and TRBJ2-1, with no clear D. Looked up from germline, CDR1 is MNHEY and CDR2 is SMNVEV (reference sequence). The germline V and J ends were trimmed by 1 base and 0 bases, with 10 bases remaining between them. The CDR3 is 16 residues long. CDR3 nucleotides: TGTGCCAGCAGTTTATTCCGGCGGAGCTCCTACAATGAGCAGTTCTTC. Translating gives CASSLFRRSSYNEQFF.

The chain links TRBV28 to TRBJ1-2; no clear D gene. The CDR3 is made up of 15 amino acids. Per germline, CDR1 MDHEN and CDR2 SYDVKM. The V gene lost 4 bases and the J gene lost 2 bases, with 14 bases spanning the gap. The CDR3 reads CASSSPPRRNYGYTF. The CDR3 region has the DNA TGTGCCAGCAGTTCCCCCCCGAGGAGGAACTATGGCTACACCTTC.

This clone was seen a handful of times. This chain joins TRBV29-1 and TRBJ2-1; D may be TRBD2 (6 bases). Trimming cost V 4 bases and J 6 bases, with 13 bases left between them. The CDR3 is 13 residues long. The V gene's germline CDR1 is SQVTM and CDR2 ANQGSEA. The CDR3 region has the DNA TGCAGCGTTGGACTAGGATACGGCAATGAGCAGTTCTTC. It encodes CSVGLGYGNEQFF.

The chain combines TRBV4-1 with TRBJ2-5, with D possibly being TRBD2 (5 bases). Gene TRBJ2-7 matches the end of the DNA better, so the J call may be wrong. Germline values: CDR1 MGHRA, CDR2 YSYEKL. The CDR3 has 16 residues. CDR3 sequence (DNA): TGCGCCAGCAGCCAAGAAGTTCTCCCGGGGAGCTACGAGCAGTACTTC. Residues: CASSQEVLPGSYEQYF.

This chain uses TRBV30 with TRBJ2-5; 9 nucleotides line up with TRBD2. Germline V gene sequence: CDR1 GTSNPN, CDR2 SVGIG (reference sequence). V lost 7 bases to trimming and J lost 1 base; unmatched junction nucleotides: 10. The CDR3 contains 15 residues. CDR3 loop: CASRNRLAAQETQYF. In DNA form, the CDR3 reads TGTGCCTCACGAAACCGACTAGCGGCCCAAGAGACCCAGTACTTC.

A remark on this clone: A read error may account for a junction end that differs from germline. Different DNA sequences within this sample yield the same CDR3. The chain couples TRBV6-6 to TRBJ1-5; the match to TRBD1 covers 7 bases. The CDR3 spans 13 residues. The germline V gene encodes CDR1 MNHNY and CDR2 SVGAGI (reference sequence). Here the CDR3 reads CASRGTDNQPQHF. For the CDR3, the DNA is TGTGCTAGCAGGGGGACAGATAATCAGCCCCAGCATTTT.

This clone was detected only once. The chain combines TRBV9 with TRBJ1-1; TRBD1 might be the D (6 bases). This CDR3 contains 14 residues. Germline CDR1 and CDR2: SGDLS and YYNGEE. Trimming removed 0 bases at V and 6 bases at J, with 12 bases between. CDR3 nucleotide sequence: TGTGCCAGCAGCGTAGAGGGGGACGCTTCTGAAGCTTTCTTT. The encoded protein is CASSVEGDASEAFF.

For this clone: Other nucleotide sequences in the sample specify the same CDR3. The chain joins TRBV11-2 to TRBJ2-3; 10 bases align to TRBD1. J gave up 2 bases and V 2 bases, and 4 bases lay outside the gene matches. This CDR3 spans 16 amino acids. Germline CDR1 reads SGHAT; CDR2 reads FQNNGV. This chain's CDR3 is CASSLTGQGITDTQYF. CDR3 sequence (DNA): TGTGCCAGCAGCTTAACGGGACAGGGGATCACAGATACGCAGTATTTT.

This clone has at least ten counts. CDR3 sequence (DNA): TGCGCCAGCAGCTTGTCAGCCGGGGAGCTGTTTTTT. It specifies CASSLSAGELFF. The chain has TRBV5-1 and TRBJ2-2; the D is unclear. The CDR3 extends over 12 amino acids. From germline, CDR1 is SGHRS and CDR2 YFSETQ. The V end lost 1 base, the J end lost 6 bases, and 4 bases lay between the germline ends.

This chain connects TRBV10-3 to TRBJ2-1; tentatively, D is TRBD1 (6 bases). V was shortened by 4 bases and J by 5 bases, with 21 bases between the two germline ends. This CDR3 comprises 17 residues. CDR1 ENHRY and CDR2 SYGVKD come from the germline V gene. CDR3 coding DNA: TGTGCCATCAGTGGTTCCTTCCCAGGGGAATTGAACAATGAGCAGTTCTTC. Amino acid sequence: CAISGSFPGELNNEQFF.

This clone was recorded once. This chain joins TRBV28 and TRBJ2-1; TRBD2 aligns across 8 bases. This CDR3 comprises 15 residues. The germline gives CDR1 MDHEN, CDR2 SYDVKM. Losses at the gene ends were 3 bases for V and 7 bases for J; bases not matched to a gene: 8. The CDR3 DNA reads TGTGCCAGCAGTTTTCCGGGAGGGCGTCAAAATGAGCAGTTCTTC. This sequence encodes CASSFPGGRQNEQFF.

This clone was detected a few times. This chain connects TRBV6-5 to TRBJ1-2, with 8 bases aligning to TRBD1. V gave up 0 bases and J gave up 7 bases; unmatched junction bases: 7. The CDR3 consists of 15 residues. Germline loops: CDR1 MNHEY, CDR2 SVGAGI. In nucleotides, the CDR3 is TGTGCCAGCAGTTACTCGACTGCGACAGGGGCTGGCTACACCTTC. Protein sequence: CASSYSTATGAGYTF.

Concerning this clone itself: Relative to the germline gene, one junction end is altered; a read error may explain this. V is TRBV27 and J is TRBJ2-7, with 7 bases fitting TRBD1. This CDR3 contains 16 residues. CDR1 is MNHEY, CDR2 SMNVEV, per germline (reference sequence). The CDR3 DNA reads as TGTGCCAGCAGCTTATCCCGACAGGGAAGGAACTACGAGCAGTACTTC. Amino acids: CASSLSRQGRNYEQYF.

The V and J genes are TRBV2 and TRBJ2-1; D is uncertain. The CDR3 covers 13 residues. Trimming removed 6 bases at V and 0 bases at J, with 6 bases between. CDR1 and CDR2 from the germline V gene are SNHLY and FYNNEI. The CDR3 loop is CASRRISYNEQFF. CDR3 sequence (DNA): TGTGCCAGCAGGCGCATCTCCTACAATGAGCAGTTCTTC.

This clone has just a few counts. CDR3 amino acids: CAWGPGTASYEQYF. The CDR3 DNA reads as TGTGCCTGGGGTCCCGGGACAGCTTCCTACGAGCAGTACTTC. The V call is TRBV30, the J call TRBJ2-7; 7 nucleotides agree with TRBD1. There are 14 residues in the CDR3. The ends lost 5 bases at V and 1 base at J; junction bases unmatched: 8. Germline CDR1 reads GTSNPN; CDR2 reads SVGIG (reference sequence).

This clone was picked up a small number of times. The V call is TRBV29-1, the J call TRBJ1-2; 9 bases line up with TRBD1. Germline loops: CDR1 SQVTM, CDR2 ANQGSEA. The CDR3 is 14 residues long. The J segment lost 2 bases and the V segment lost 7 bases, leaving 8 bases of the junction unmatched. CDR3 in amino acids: CSARTGEGNYGYTF. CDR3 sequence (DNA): TGCAGCGCTAGGACAGGGGAAGGAAACTATGGCTACACCTTC.